This is a list of T cell receptor beta chains from one sample in a study of blood T cells in healthy people across ages. TCRdb itself ran the 5' RACE reads through MiXCR, one entry per CDR3 protein. The data contain about 600,000 distinct CDR3 sequences, around 48% of them seen just once; the ten biggest clones take up roughly 25%. Sequencing was carried out using blood. All receptors come from a man aged 80 or over in good health. The CDR3 runs from the conserved cysteine through the conserved F or W. A D gene is named only where the DNA matches it firmly. Only part of the rows carry a size: once, few, many, or a class if the clone is expanded.

TRBV20-1	-	-	TRBJ2-5	CSAREGLFGTQYF	TGCAGTGCTAGGGAGGGACTCTTCGGGACCCAGTACTTC
TRBV7-9	once	-	TRBJ1-1	CASSLTGGATEAFF	TGTGCCAGCAGCTTAACGGGGGGCGCGACTGAAGCTTTCTTT
TRBV2	-	-	TRBJ2-2	CASNEGGTGELFF	TGTGCCAGCAACGAGGGAGGCACCGGGGAGCTGTTTTTT
TRBV7-2	once	-	TRBJ2-4	CASSTPFGWREIPRNIQYF	TGTGCCAGCAGCACGCCGTTCGGGTGGCGGGAAATTCCAAGAAACATTCAGTACTTC
TRBV16	-	TRBD1	TRBJ2-3	CASSHTTGVTDTQYF	TGTGCCAGCAGCCACACGACAGGGGTAACAGATACGCAGTATTTT
TRBV20-1	-	TRBD2	TRBJ2-5	CSAGRIAGDGETQYF	TGCAGTGCTGGACGCATTGCGGGGGACGGCGAGACCCAGTACTTC
TRBV20-1	-	-	TRBJ2-6	CSAALKAGANVLTF	TGCAGTGCTGCCCTTAAGGCTGGGGCCAACGTCCTGACTTTC
TRBV2	-	TRBD1	TRBJ1-5	CASGEGQGEQPQHF	TGTGCCAGCGGTGAAGGGCAGGGGGAACAGCCCCAGCATTTT
TRBV12-3/TRBV12-4	-	-	TRBJ1-5	CASSFGRVQPQHF	TGTGCCAGCAGTTTCGGACGGGTTCAGCCCCAGCATTTT
TRBV15	-	TRBD1	TRBJ2-2	CATRQGPNTGELFF	TGTGCCACTCGACAGGGGCCGAACACCGGGGAGCTGTTTTTT
TRBV7-2	-	-	TRBJ2-1	CASSLAIRYNEQFF	TGTGCCAGCAGCTTAGCGATCCGGTACAATGAGCAGTTCTTC
TRBV7-8	-	-	TRBJ2-7	CASSTFQGSYEQYF	TGTGCCAGCAGCACTTTCCAGGGAAGTTACGAGCAGTACTTC
TRBV2	-	TRBD2	TRBJ2-3	CASSGLAGGPDTQYF	TGTGCCAGCAGTGGGCTAGCGGGGGGGCCAGATACGCAGTATTTT
TRBV20-1	-	TRBD2	TRBJ2-1	CSARDGPPGLADPYNEQFF	TGCAGTGCTAGAGATGGTCCCCCGGGACTAGCGGACCCCTACAATGAGCAGTTCTTC
TRBV6-5	-	TRBD2	TRBJ2-4	CASSYDASGSRQYF	TGTGCCAGCAGTTACGACGCTAGCGGGAGCCGGCAGTACTTC
TRBV5-1	-	TRBD2	TRBJ2-1	CASSLHTSGYSYNEQFF	TGCGCCAGCAGCTTGCACACTAGCGGGTACTCCTACAATGAGCAGTTCTTC
TRBV7-2	few	TRBD2	TRBJ2-3	CASSISGGDADTQYF	TGTGCCAGCAGCATAAGCGGGGGGGACGCAGATACGCAGTATTTT
TRBV20-1	-	TRBD1	TRBJ2-7	CSAAPRDRGQYEQYF	TGCAGTGCTGCCCCCCGGGACAGGGGGCAATACGAGCAGTACTTC
TRBV28	-	-	TRBJ2-3	CASGPDLDTQYF	TGTGCCAGCGGTCCCGACCTAGATACGCAGTATTTT
TRBV7-2	-	TRBD1	TRBJ2-3	CASSSTGGRTDTQYF	TGTGCCAGCAGCTCGACAGGGGGCAGGACAGATACGCAGTATTTT
TRBV7-3	-	TRBD2	TRBJ2-1	CASSLLGGLATQFF	TGTGCCAGCAGCTTACTGGGGGGGTTAGCTACGCAGTTCTTC
TRBV4-3	few	TRBD2	TRBJ2-3	CASSQDRAGGTSTDTQYF	TGCGCCAGCAGCCAAGACCGGGCGGGGGGTACTAGCACAGATACGCAGTATTTT
TRBV25-1	-	-	TRBJ2-5	CASSESAGGQYF	TGTGCCAGCAGTGAATCAGCGGGTGGGCAGTACTTC
TRBV9	-	-	TRBJ2-1	CASSVNPGSNEQFF	TGTGCCAGCAGCGTGAATCCAGGGTCCAATGAGCAGTTCTTC
TRBV2	-	TRBD1	TRBJ1-1	CASRLTGGLTEAFF	TGTGCCAGCAGACTTACAGGGGGCCTCACTGAAGCTTTCTTT
TRBV7-9	-	-	TRBJ2-7	CASRRESYEQYF	TGTGCCAGCCGACGGGAGAGCTACGAGCAGTACTTC
TRBV7-9	few	-	TRBJ1-5	CASSPLGGQPQHF	TGTGCCAGCAGCCCGCTGGGCGGCCAGCCCCAGCATTTT
TRBV6-6	many	TRBD1	TRBJ2-7	CATQGQGTHEQYF	TGTGCCACCCAGGGACAGGGAACCCACGAGCAGTACTTC
TRBV20-1	-	-	TRBJ2-3	CSALPGLRSTDTQYF	TGCAGTGCTCTTCCGGGGCTCAGGAGCACAGATACGCAGTATTTT
TRBV7-6	-	-	TRBJ2-5	CASSPGLAVTYDEQYF	TGTGCCAGCAGCCCCGGTTTAGCGGTTACCTACGATGAGCAGTACTTC
TRBV9	-	TRBD2	TRBJ2-4	CASSPSGRPAKNIQYF	TGTGCCAGCAGCCCCAGCGGGAGGCCCGCCAAAAACATTCAGTACTTC
TRBV12-3/TRBV12-4	-	TRBD2	TRBJ2-7	CASSPPGLVSREQYF	TGTGCCAGCAGTCCCCCCGGACTAGTAAGTCGCGAGCAGTACTTC
TRBV20-1	-	-	TRBJ1-1	CSARSPLNTEAFF	TGCAGTGCTAGGTCCCCTTTGAACACTGAAGCTTTCTTT
TRBV12-3/TRBV12-4	-	-	TRBJ1-4	CASSDFSTTYNEKLFF	TGTGCCAGCAGCGATTTTTCAACCACTTATAATGAAAAACTGTTTTTT
TRBV20-1	-	TRBD1	TRBJ2-3	CSARGWRSSTDTQYF	TGCAGTGCCAGGGGGTGGAGGTCTAGCACAGATACGCAGTATTTT
TRBV5-1	once	-	TRBJ2-1	CASSLERVYNEQFF	TGCGCCAGCAGCTTGGAGAGGGTCTACAATGAGCAGTTCTTC
TRBV6-2/TRBV6-3	-	-	TRBJ1-4	CASSYWRGPTTNEKLFF	TGTGCCAGCAGTTACTGGAGAGGACCTACAACTAATGAAAAACTGTTTTTT
TRBV9	once	TRBD1	TRBJ2-2	CASSERTGSGELFF	TGTGCCAGCAGCGAGCGGACAGGGAGCGGGGAGCTGTTTTTT
TRBV29-1	-	-	TRBJ2-5	CSGMTAETQYF	TGCAGTGGGATGACAGCGGAGACCCAGTACTTC
TRBV11-2	-	TRBD1	TRBJ1-2	CASSVVRGHGGYTF	TGTGCCAGCAGCGTAGTCAGGGGGCACGGTGGCTACACCTTC
TRBV7-2	few	TRBD1	TRBJ2-7	CASSLDRYSYEQYF	TGTGCCAGCAGCCTGGACAGGTACTCCTACGAGCAGTACTTC
TRBV20-1	-	-	TRBJ2-7	CSASRPQGAYEQYF	TGCAGTGCTAGCCGCCCCCAGGGCGCCTACGAGCAGTACTTC
TRBV5-6	-	TRBD2	TRBJ2-1	CASSFSGTSGYNEQFF	TGTGCCAGCAGCTTCAGTGGGACTAGCGGTTACAATGAGCAGTTCTTC
TRBV30	-	-	TRBJ2-3	CAWSDRAADTQYF	TGTGCCTGGAGTGACCGAGCCGCAGATACGCAGTATTTT
TRBV6-6	many	TRBD2	TRBJ2-1	CATRAGVSYNEQFF	TGTGCCACCCGAGCGGGAGTTTCCTACAATGAGCAGTTCTTC
TRBV20-1	-	TRBD2	TRBJ2-1	CSARMGGSQETQFF	TGCAGTGCTAGAATGGGGGGGAGCCAAGAGACCCAGTTCTTC
TRBV6-6	-	-	TRBJ2-1	CASTKLLSSYNEQFF	TGTGCCAGCACTAAACTATTGAGCTCCTACAATGAGCAGTTCTTC
TRBV28	few	TRBD2	TRBJ2-7	CASSLQLARQYF	TGTGCCAGCAGTTTACAACTAGCGCGGCAGTACTTC
TRBV15	-	-	TRBJ2-1	CATSRGLTNNEQFF	TGTGCCACCAGCAGAGGCCTTACTAACAATGAGCAGTTCTTC
TRBV10-3	-	TRBD2	TRBJ2-1	CAIKGQSGRDSYNEQFF	TGTGCCATCAAGGGACAAAGCGGGAGGGACTCCTACAATGAGCAGTTCTTC
TRBV4-2	-	TRBD2	TRBJ2-1	CASGRTSGADEQFF	TGTGCCAGCGGCCGGACTAGCGGGGCAGATGAGCAGTTCTTC